These T cell receptor beta chains were read from a single sample in a study of liver allograft versus peripheral blood T cells. TCRdb processed the reads anew with MiXCR; each CDR3 protein has one entry. Seen here are 6,500 to 9,500 distinct CDR3 sequences, approximately 17% observed once, and the top ten hold around 1.3%. The receptors derive from a human patient who had a liver transplant. These T cells may partly come from the graft donor. Both conserved end residues are part of each CDR3. A D gene is named only where the DNA matches it firmly. Clone size appears in some rows only: once, few, many, or a class for an expanded clone.

size,V,J,D,DNA,CDR3
few,TRBV15,TRBJ2-1,NA,TGTGCCACCAGCACCGCCGGGGGTTCCTACAATGAGCAGTTCTTC,CATSTAGGSYNEQFF
medium-sized,TRBV18,TRBJ1-1,NA,TGTGCCAGCTCCTCAGGGGAGAACACTGAAGCTTTCTTT,CASSSGENTEAFF
NA,TRBV30,TRBJ2-1,TRBD1,TGTGCCTGGAGTATATGGGACAGGAGGAAAGAGCAGTTCTTC,CAWSIWDRRKEQFF
NA,TRBV20-1,TRBJ1-4,NA,TGCAGTGCTCAGGACAGTCAGGGAAAACTGTTTTTT,CSAQDSQGKLFF
few,TRBV12-3/TRBV12-4,TRBJ1-5,NA,TGTGCCAGCAGTTCCGGGGGGGAGTTGGGCAATCAGCCCCAGCATTTT,CASSSGGELGNQPQHF
NA,TRBV3-2,TRBJ1-1,NA,TGTGCCAGCAGCCAAGGTGCAGGACTACCCGTCTTTGAAACTTTGGAAGCTTTCTTT,CASSQGAGLPVFETLEAFF
many,TRBV7-2,TRBJ2-7,NA,TGTGCCAGCAGCTTAGCGCAGGGCCGCTCCTACGAGCAGTACTTC,CASSLAQGRSYEQYF
medium-sized,TRBV18,TRBJ2-2,TRBD1,TGTGCCAGCTCACCCCGGGACAGGGCAACCGGGGAGCTGTTTTTT,CASSPRDRATGELFF
medium-sized,TRBV7-2,TRBJ1-4,NA,TGTGCCAGCAGCTCCAGCCTGGCCTTTAATGAAAAACTGTTTTTT,CASSSSLAFNEKLFF
NA,TRBV7-3,TRBJ1-1,NA,TGTGCCAGCAGCTTTGGGGGGAACGGTGAAGCTTTCTTT,CASSFGGNGEAFF
many,TRBV7-3,TRBJ1-1,NA,TGTGCCAGCAGCCTACTGGGTGAGGACACTGAAGCTTTCTTT,CASSLLGEDTEAFF
few,TRBV20-1,TRBJ2-2,NA,TGCAGTGCCCGACAGGCCCCCGGGGAGCTGTTTTTT,CSARQAPGELFF
NA,TRBV7-2,TRBJ2-7,TRBD2,TGTGCCAGCAGCTCCACCCGGGGAGCGGGGGAACGAACCTACGAGCAGTACTTC,CASSSTRGAGERTYEQYF
NA,TRBV5-4,TRBJ2-7,TRBD1,TGTGCCAGCAGCTTGACAGGGGTGGGGCTCTACGAGCAGTACTTC,CASSLTGVGLYEQYF
NA,TRBV12-3/TRBV12-4,TRBJ1-1,NA,TGTGCCAGCAGTCCCTCGGTGGGCGGAAAAGCTTTCTTT,CASSPSVGGKAFF
medium-sized,TRBV19,TRBJ2-1,TRBD2,TGTGCCAGTACCAGCGGGGGGCGCAACTACAATGAGCAGTTCTTC,CASTSGGRNYNEQFF
many,TRBV5-4,TRBJ2-7,TRBD1,TGTGCCAGCAGCCCACAGGGGGGAATCTACGAGCAGTACTTC,CASSPQGGIYEQYF
many,TRBV20-1,TRBJ2-7,NA,TGCAGTGCTAGAGCGGGGACCGCCTACGAGCAGTACTTC,CSARAGTAYEQYF
medium-sized,TRBV6-1,TRBJ2-7,NA,TGTGCCACCCTTCCAGGGCTTTTAAGCTCCTACGAGCAGTACTTC,CATLPGLLSSYEQYF
NA,TRBV24-1,TRBJ2-3,TRBD1,TGTGCCACCAGTGATACAGGGGGCACAGATACGCAGTATTTT,CATSDTGGTDTQYF
many,TRBV7-9,TRBJ1-6,NA,TGTGCCAGCAGCTCCAATGCGGGGACCCTCCACTTT,CASSSNAGTLHF
medium-sized,TRBV6-1,TRBJ1-4,NA,TGTGCCAGCAGTGAGGGATTTAATGAAAAACTGTTTTTT,CASSEGFNEKLFF
NA,TRBV2,TRBJ1-1,TRBD1,TGTGCCAGCAGTGATACAGGGGGCGCCGGCACTGAAGCTTTCTTT,CASSDTGGAGTEAFF
few,TRBV3-1,TRBJ2-1,NA,TGTGCCAGCAGCCAAGGCCGAACAGGGATGGGCAATGAGCAGTTCTTC,CASSQGRTGMGNEQFF
many,TRBV5-4,TRBJ2-7,NA,TGTGCCAGCAGCTTAAGCGGTTACTCCTACGAGCAGTACTTC,CASSLSGYSYEQYF
few,TRBV2,TRBJ1-6,NA,TGTGCCAGCAGTGAAAGAGTGGGACGGAGCTCCTATAATTCACCCCTCCACTTT,CASSERVGRSSYNSPLHF
medium-sized,TRBV29-1,TRBJ1-1,NA,TGCAGCGTTGAAACAGGGCTGAACACTGAAGCTTTCTTT,CSVETGLNTEAFF
medium-sized,TRBV6-2/TRBV6-3,TRBJ1-1,TRBD1,TGTGCCAGCACCCGGGTCGGACAGGGGAAATGGGCTTTCTTT,CASTRVGQGKWAFF